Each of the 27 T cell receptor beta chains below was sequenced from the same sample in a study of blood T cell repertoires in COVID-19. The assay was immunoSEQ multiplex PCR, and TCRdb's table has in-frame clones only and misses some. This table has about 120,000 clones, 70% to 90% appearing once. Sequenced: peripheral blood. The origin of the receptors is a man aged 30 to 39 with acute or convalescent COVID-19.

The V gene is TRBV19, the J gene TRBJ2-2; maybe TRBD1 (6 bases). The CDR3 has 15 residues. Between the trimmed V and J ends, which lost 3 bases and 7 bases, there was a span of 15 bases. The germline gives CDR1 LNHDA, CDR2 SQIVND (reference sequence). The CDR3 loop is CASSMRGRDNGELFF. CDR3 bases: TGTGCCAGTAGTATGAGGGGCAGGGACAACGGGGAGCTGTTTTTT. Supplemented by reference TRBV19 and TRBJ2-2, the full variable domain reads DGGITQSPKYLFRKEGQNVTLSCEQNLNHDAMYWYRQDPGQGLRLIYYSQIVNDFQKGDIAEGYSVSREKKESFPLTVTSAQKNPTAFYLCASSMRGRDNGELFFGEGSRLTVL.

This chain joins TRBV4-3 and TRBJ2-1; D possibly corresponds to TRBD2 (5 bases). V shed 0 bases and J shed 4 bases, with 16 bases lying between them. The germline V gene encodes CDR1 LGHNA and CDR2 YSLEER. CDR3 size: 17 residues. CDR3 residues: CASSQDVGRFVYNEQFF. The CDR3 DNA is TGCGCCAGCAGCCAAGATGTGGGGAGATTTGTATACAATGAGCAGTTCTTC.

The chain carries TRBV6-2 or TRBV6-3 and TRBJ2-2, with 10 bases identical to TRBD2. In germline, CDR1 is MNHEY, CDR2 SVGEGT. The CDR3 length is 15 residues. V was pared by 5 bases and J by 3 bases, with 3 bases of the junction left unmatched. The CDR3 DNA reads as TGTGCCAGCAGTCTAGCGGGGGCCTACACCGGGGAGCTGTTTTTT. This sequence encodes CASSLAGAYTGELFF.

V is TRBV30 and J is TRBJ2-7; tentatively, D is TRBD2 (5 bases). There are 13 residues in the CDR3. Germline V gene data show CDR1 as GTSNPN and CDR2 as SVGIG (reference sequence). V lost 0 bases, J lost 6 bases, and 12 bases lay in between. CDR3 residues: CAWSVTGIGEQYF. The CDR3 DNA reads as TGTGCCTGGAGTGTAACCGGGATCGGCGAGCAGTACTTC.

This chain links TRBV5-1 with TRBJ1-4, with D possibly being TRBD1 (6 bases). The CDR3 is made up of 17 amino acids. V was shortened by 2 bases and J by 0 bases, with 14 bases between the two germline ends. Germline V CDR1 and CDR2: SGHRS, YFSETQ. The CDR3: CASSFHGGTSTNEKLFF. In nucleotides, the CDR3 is TGCGCCAGCAGCTTCCATGGTGGGACATCAACTAATGAAAAACTGTTTTTT.

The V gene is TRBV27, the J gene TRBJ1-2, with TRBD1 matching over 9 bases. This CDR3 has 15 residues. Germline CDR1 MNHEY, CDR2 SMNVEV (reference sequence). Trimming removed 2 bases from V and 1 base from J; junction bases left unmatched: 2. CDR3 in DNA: TGTGCCAGCAGTTTAAGGGGACAGGGTAACTATGGCTACACCTTC. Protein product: CASSLRGQGNYGYTF.

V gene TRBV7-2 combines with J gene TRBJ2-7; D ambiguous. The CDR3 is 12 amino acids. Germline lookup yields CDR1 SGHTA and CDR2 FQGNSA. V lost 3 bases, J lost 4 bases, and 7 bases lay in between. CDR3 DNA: TGTGCCAGCAGCTTGAGCTCGTACGAGCAGTACTTC. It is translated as CASSLSSYEQYF.

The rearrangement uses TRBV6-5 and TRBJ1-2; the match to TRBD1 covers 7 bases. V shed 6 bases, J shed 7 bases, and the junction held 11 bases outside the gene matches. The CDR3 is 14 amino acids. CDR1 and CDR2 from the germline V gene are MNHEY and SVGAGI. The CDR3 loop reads CASRVRGARFGYTF. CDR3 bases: TGTGCCAGCAGGGTCAGGGGGGCCCGCTTTGGCTACACCTTC.

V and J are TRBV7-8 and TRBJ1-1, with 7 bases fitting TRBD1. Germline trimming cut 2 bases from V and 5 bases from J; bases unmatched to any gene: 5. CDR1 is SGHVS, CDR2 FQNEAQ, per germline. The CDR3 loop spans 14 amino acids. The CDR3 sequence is CASSLRDRDTEAFF. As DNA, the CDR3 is TGTGCCAGCAGCTTACGCGACAGGGATACTGAAGCTTTCTTT.

As DNA, the CDR3 is TGTGCCAGCAGCCAAACGCTAGCCGGGGAGCTGTTTTTT. The encoded protein is CASSQTLAGELFF. The chain has TRBV9 and TRBJ2-2; no reliable D call. The germline CDR1 and CDR2 sequences are SGDLS and YYNGEE. V lost 4 bases and J lost 6, with 10 bases in between. The CDR3 consists of 13 residues. Together with reference TRBV9 and TRBJ2-2, the CDR3 gives the full variable domain: DSGVTQTPKHLITATGQRVTLRCSPRSGDLSVYWYQQSLDQGLQFLIQYYNGEERAKGNILERFSAQQFPDLHSELNLSSLELGDSALYFCASSQTLAGELFFGEGSRLTVL.

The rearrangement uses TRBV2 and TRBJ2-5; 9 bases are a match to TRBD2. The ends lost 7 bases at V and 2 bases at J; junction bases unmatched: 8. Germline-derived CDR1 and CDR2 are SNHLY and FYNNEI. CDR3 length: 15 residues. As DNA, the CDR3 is TGTGCCAGCATCTACGACGCGGGAGGGCAAGAGACCCAGTACTTC. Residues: CASIYDAGGQETQYF.

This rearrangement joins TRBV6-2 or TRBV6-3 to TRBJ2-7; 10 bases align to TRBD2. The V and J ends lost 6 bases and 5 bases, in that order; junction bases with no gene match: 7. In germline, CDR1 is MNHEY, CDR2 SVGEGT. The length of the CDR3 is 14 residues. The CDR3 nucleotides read TGTGCCAGCAGCCTGACTAGCGGGCTCCACGAGCAGTACTTC. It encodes CASSLTSGLHEQYF.

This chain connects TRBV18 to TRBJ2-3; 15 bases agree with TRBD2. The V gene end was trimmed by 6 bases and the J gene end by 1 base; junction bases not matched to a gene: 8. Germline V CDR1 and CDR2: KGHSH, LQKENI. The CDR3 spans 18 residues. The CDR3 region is CASSRGTSGGSGTDTQYF. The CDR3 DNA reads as TGTGCCAGCTCCCGAGGGACTAGCGGGGGGAGTGGCACAGATACGCAGTATTTT.

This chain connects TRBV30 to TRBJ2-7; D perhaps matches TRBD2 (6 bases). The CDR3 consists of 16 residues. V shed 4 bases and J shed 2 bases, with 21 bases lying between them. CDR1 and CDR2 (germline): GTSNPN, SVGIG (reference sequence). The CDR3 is CAWTSGDLALPYEQYV. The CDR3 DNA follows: TGTGCCTGGACCTCTGGGGATCTAGCGTTACCCTACGAGCAGTACGTC.

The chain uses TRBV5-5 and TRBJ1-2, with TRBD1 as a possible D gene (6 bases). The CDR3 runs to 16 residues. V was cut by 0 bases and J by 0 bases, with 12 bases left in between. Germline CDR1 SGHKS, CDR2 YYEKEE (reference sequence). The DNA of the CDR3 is TGTGCCAGCAGCTTGGCCGCAGGGGAGACTAACTATGGCTACACCTTC. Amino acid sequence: CASSLAAGETNYGYTF.

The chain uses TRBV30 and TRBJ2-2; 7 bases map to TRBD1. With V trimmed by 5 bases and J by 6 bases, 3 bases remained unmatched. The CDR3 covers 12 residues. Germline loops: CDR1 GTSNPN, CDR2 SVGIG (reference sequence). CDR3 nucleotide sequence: TGTGCCTGGGACAGGGTCGCCGGGGAGCTGTTTTTT. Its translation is CAWDRVAGELFF.

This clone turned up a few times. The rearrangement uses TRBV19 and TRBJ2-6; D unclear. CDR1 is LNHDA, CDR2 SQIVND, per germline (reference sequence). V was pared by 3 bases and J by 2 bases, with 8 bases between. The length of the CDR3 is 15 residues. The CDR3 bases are TGTGCCAGTAGTATTGGGCAGGCTGGGGCCAACGTCCTGACTTTC. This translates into CASSIGQAGANVLTF.

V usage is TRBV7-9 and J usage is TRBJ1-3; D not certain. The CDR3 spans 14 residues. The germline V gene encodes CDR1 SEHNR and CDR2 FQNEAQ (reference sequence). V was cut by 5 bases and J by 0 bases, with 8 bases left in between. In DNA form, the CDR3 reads TGTGCCAGCAGCGCCAGCGGCTCTGGAAACACCATATATTTT. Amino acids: CASSASGSGNTIYF.

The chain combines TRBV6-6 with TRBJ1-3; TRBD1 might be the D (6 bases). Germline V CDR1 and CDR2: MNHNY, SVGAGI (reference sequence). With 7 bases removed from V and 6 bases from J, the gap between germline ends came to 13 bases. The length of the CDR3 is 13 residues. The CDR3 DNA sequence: TGTGCCAGCACCGGACAGACGGAAAACACCATATATTTT. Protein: CASTGQTENTIYF.

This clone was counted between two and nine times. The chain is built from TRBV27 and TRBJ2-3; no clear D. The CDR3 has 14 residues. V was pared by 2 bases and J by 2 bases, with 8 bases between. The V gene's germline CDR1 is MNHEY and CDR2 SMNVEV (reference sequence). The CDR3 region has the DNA TGTGCCAGCAGTTTACCAGGTCCCACAGATACGCAGTATTTT. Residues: CASSLPGPTDTQYF.

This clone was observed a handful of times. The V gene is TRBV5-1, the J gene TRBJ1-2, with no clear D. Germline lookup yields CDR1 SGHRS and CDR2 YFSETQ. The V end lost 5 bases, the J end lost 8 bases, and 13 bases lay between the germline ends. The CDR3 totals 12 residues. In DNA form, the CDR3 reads TGCGCCAGCAGGAGTGATGATTGGGGCTACACCTTC. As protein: CASRSDDWGYTF.

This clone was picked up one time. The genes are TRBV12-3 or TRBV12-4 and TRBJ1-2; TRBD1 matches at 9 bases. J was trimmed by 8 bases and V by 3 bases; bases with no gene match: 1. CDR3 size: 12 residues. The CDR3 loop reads CASSLGTGGYTF. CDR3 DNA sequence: TGTGCCAGCAGTTTGGGGACAGGGGGCTACACCTTC.

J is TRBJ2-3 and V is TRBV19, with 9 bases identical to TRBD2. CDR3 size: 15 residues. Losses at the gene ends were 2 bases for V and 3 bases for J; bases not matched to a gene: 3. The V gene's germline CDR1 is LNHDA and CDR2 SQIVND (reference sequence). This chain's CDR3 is CASSIFSGGTDTQYF. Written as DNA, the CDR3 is TGTGCCAGTAGTATATTTAGCGGGGGTACAGATACGCAGTATTTT.

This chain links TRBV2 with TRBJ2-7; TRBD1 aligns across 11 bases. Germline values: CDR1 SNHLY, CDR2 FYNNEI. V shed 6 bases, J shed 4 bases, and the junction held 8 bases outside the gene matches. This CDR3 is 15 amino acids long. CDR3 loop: CASSAGQGARYEQYF. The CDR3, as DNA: TGTGCCAGCAGCGCCGGACAGGGGGCGAGGTACGAGCAGTACTTC.

As DNA, the CDR3 is TGTGCCAGCAGCTGGGCGGGGGCCACCCCAGGATACAATGAGCAGTTCTTC. Protein sequence: CASSWAGATPGYNEQFF. The chain carries TRBV5-6 and TRBJ2-1; the D gene is possibly TRBD2 (7 bases). CDR1 is SGHDT and CDR2 is YYEEEE in the germline V gene. Trimming took off 3 bases at V and 4 bases at J, with 20 bases between the two ends. This CDR3 comprises 17 residues. The full variable domain, completed using reference TRBV5-6 and TRBJ2-1, is DAGVTQSPTHLIKTRGQQVTLRCSPKSGHDTVSWYQQALGQGPQFIFQYYEEEERQRGNFPDRFSGHQFPNYSSELNVNALLLGDSALYLCASSWAGATPGYNEQFFGPGTRLTVL.

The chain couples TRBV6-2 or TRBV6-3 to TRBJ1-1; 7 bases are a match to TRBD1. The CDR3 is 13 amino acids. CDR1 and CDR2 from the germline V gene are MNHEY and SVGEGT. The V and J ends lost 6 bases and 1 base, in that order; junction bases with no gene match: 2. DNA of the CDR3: TGTGCCAGCAGGTACAGGGGGAACACTGAAGCTTTCTTT. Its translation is CASRYRGNTEAFF.

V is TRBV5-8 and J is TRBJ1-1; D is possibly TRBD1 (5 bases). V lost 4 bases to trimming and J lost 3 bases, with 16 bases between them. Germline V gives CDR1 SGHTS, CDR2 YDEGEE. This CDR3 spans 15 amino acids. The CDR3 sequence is CASSRNRWGDTEAFF. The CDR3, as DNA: TGTGCCAGCAGCAGAAACAGGTGGGGGGACACTGAAGCTTTCTTT.